The T cell receptor (beta chain) described here comes from a study of T cell repertoires in cytomegalovirus infection. V gave up 1 base and J gave up 9 bases; unmatched junction bases: 12. Germline loops: CDR1 SQVTM, CDR2 ANQGSEA. The CDR3 runs to 16 residues. TCRdb used MiXCR to reprocess the reads, holding one entry per CDR3 protein. The top ten hold about 28% of the sample, which has 150,000 to 200,000 distinct CDR3 sequences, roughly 28% seen once. This clonotype was picked up a small number of times. The V and J genes are TRBV29-1 and TRBJ2-1; 10 bases are a match to TRBD2. Specimen: PBMCs. This clonotype originated in a human donor in good health (CMV status not recorded). Some clones in this sample may be carry-over from other donors' samples. Written as DNA, the CDR3 is TGCAGCGTTGAAGGTCCCAGCGGGGGGGCGCCGGGTGAGCAGTTCTTC. Its translation: CSVEGPSGGAPGEQFF.